These 21 T cell receptor beta chains share one sample of origin, sequenced in a study of cytomegalovirus exposure and HLA in healthy donors. Use of 60 Vbeta and 13 Jbeta primers characterized the PCR. Profiling relied on immunoSEQ multiplex PCR, and the TCRdb table lists in-frame clones only, not all of them. This table holds a few hundred thousand clones, around 82% found once. Specimen: PBMCs. These receptors came from a woman in her twenties or thirties in good health and CMV-seronegative.

This clone was found a few times. The chain combines TRBV15 with TRBJ1-5; D may be TRBD1 (6 bases). V dropped 9 bases and J dropped 2 bases, with 17 bases sitting between them. Germline-derived CDR1 and CDR2 are LNHNV and YYDKDF (reference sequence). The CDR3 is 15 amino acids. CDR3 sequence (DNA): TGTGCCACTCGGACAGCCAAAGGGGGCAATCAGCCCCAGCATTTT. Translated: CATRTAKGGNQPQHF.

This rearrangement joins TRBV19 to TRBJ1-4; unclear D gene. The germline V gene encodes CDR1 LNHDA and CDR2 SQIVND (reference sequence). Trimming stripped 0 bases from V and 0 bases from J, with 5 bases between. The CDR3 covers 15 residues. The CDR3 DNA follows: TGTGCCAGTAGTATAGATCTATCAACTAATGAAAAACTGTTTTTT. It translates to CASSIDLSTNEKLFF.

The table lists this clone with a few counts. This sequence joins TRBV4-2 and TRBJ2-1, with 7 bases that match TRBD2. Per the germline V gene, CDR1 is LGHNA and CDR2 is YNFKEQ. This CDR3 contains 14 residues. V shed 4 bases and J 0 bases; nucleotides not matched to a gene: 0. CDR3 amino acids: CASSREGSYNEQFF. Written as DNA, the CDR3 is TGTGCCAGCAGCCGGGAGGGCTCCTACAATGAGCAGTTCTTC.

This chain uses TRBV6-6 with TRBJ1-1; no reliable D call. This CDR3 is 12 amino acids long. With 6 bases removed from V and 1 base from J, the gap between germline ends came to 6 bases. The V gene's germline CDR1 is MNHNY and CDR2 SVGAGI (reference sequence). CDR3: CASSRQNTEAFF. CDR3 nucleotides: TGTGCCAGCAGCCGACAGAACACTGAAGCTTTCTTT.

Only a few counts were recorded for this clone. The chain recombines TRBV2 with TRBJ1-6; 8 nucleotides align to TRBD1. The CDR3 has 15 amino acids. Germline V gives CDR1 SNHLY, CDR2 FYNNEI. J was trimmed by 14 bases and V by 6 bases; bases with no gene match: 15. The CDR3 DNA reads as TGTGCCAGCAGACCTGACAGGGGCCCTCCTAGGGCCCTCCACTTT. This translates into CASRPDRGPPRALHF.

On this clone itself: Compared with germline, one end of the junction differs, possibly owing to a read error. The genes are TRBV15 and TRBJ1-2; TRBD1 aligns across 8 bases. This CDR3 is 14 amino acids long. Germline CDR1 reads LNHNV; CDR2 reads YYDKDF (reference sequence). The CDR3 reads CATSREQGGYGYPF. DNA for the CDR3: TGTGCCACCAGCAGAGAACAGGGGGGCTATGGCTACCCCTTC. The full variable domain, completed using reference TRBV15 and TRBJ1-2, is DAMVIQNPRYQVTQFGKPVTLSCSQTLNHNVMYWYQQKSSQAPKLLFHYYDKDFNNEADTPDNFQSRRPNTSFCFLDIRSPGLGDTAMYLCATSREQGGYGYPFGSGTRLTVV.

This rearrangement joins TRBV5-1 to TRBJ2-3, with TRBD2 matching over 8 bases. V gave up 4 bases and J gave up 2 bases; unmatched junction bases: 9. Germline CDR1 and CDR2: SGHRS and YFSETQ. The CDR3 spans 16 residues. The CDR3 loop is CASSLHGGGYTDTQYF. Here the CDR3 DNA reads TGCGCCAGCAGCCTCCACGGCGGGGGGTACACAGATACGCAGTATTTT.

The J gene is TRBJ2-5, the V gene TRBV4-1, with 11 positions matching TRBD2. CDR1 MGHRA and CDR2 YSYEKL come from the germline V gene. The CDR3 length is 15 residues. J lost 5 bases, V lost 5 bases, and 7 bases had no gene match. CDR3 amino acids: CASSDSGRATETQYF. The CDR3 DNA follows: TGCGCCAGCAGCGATAGCGGGAGGGCGACTGAGACCCAGTACTTC.

This chain links TRBV13 with TRBJ1-2; tentative D call: TRBD1 (6 bases). This CDR3 contains 14 residues. V lost 2 bases, J lost 3 bases, and 10 bases lay in between. Per the germline V gene, CDR1 is PRHDT and CDR2 is FYEKMQ (reference sequence). The CDR3 DNA reads TGTGCCAGCAGCTTACGACGGACAGACTATGGCTACACCTTC. Amino acids: CASSLRRTDYGYTF.

The chain joins TRBV5-1 to TRBJ2-7; 10 positions match TRBD1. This CDR3 spans 15 amino acids. The germline CDR1 and CDR2 sequences are SGHRS and YFSETQ. Trimming at V came to 4 bases and at J to 4 bases, leaving 8 bases not matched to a gene. This CDR3 is CASSQTGGRSYEQYF. Written as DNA, the CDR3 is TGCGCCAGCAGCCAGACAGGGGGCCGTAGTTACGAGCAGTACTTC.

V usage is TRBV9 and J usage is TRBJ2-7; tentatively, D is TRBD1 (6 bases). The ends were cut back, 4 bases at V and 9 bases at J, with 17 bases in the middle. The CDR3 runs 13 residues. Germline-derived CDR1 and CDR2 are SGDLS and YYNGEE. The CDR3 nucleotides are TGTGCCAGCAGCTCCTCAGGGGATATGGGGCAGTACTTC. Encoded protein: CASSSSGDMGQYF. The full variable domain, with the rest looked up from reference TRBV9 and TRBJ2-7, is DSGVTQTPKHLITATGQRVTLRCSPRSGDLSVYWYQQSLDQGLQFLIQYYNGEERAKGNILERFSAQQFPDLHSELNLSSLELGDSALYFCASSSSGDMGQYFGPGTRLTVT.

The chain joins TRBV5-4 to TRBJ2-6, with D possibly matching TRBD1 (6 bases). Trimming stripped 4 bases from V and 0 bases from J, with 11 bases between. The germline CDR1 and CDR2 sequences are SGHNT and YYREEE (reference sequence). The CDR3 is 16 residues long. For the CDR3, the DNA is TGTGCCAGCAGCAGACCACAGGGCTCTGGGGCCAACGTCCTGACTTTC. This codes for CASSRPQGSGANVLTF.

This clone was counted a few times. The rearrangement joins TRBV18 to TRBJ2-5; D ambiguous. There are 12 residues in the CDR3. V lost 4 bases and J lost 3, with 6 bases in between. Germline CDR1 and CDR2: KGHSH and LQKENI. The CDR3 region has the DNA TGTGCCAGCTCACTTAGTAAAGAGACCCAGTACTTC. It translates to CASSLSKETQYF.

The chain carries TRBV5-8 and TRBJ2-5; a possible D gene is TRBD1 (6 bases). This CDR3 comprises 15 residues. Germline V gene data show CDR1 as SGHTS and CDR2 as YDEGEE. The ends were cut back, 0 bases at V and 5 bases at J, with 14 bases in the middle. The DNA of the CDR3 is TGTGCCAGCAGCTTGGGATCACAGGGTTTGGAGACCCAGTACTTC. It specifies CASSLGSQGLETQYF.

V usage is TRBV2 and J usage is TRBJ1-5, with 9 nucleotides matching TRBD1. CDR3 length: 17 amino acids. From germline, CDR1 is SNHLY and CDR2 FYNNEI. V dropped 6 bases and J dropped 5; count of bases not matched to a gene: 14. The DNA for the CDR3 is TGTGCCAGCAGGGCGGGACAGGGCGATGAAGTTTATCAGCCCCAGCATTTT. Encoded protein: CASRAGQGDEVYQPQHF.

The chain is built from TRBV5-6 and TRBJ2-7; 7 nucleotides agree with TRBD1. From germline, CDR1 is SGHDT and CDR2 YYEEEE. The junction had 4 bases not matched to a gene; V was cut back by 4 bases and J by 3 bases. CDR3 size: 13 residues. CDR3 region: CASSPRGYYEQYF. The CDR3 DNA follows: TGTGCCAGCAGCCCCAGGGGGTACTACGAGCAGTACTTC.

This clone appeared a few times. The rearrangement joins TRBV19 to TRBJ1-1, with D perhaps matching TRBD1 (6 bases). Looked up from germline, CDR1 is LNHDA and CDR2 is SQIVND (reference sequence). Trimming pared 3 bases from V and 2 bases from J, leaving 13 bases between. CDR3 length equals 15 residues. CDR3 protein: CASSMAGAGNTEAFF. DNA for the CDR3: TGTGCCAGTAGTATGGCAGGGGCCGGCAACACTGAAGCTTTCTTT.

V is TRBV9 and J is TRBJ2-1; no clear D. The CDR3 runs 14 residues. The germline gives CDR1 SGDLS, CDR2 YYNGEE. V lost 0 bases and J 3 bases, leaving 7 bases between the germline ends. Here the CDR3 reads CASSVAPLYNEQFF. CDR3 DNA sequence: TGTGCCAGCAGCGTAGCACCACTCTACAATGAGCAGTTCTTC.

The chain links TRBV4-1 to TRBJ1-5; 12 bases match TRBD1. Losses at the gene ends were 1 base for V and 6 bases for J; bases not matched to a gene: 1. This CDR3 has 15 residues. Germline values: CDR1 MGHRA, CDR2 YSYEKL. The CDR3, as DNA: TGCGCCAGCAGCCAAGGGGGACAGGGGGCTCAGCCCCAGCATTTT. Its protein product is CASSQGGQGAQPQHF.

This chain joins TRBV5-1 and TRBJ2-5; 15 bases match TRBD2. This CDR3 contains 19 residues. Trimming took 5 bases from V and 5 from J; bases not matched to a gene: 16. Germline assignment: CDR1 SGHRS and CDR2 YFSETQ. In DNA, the CDR3 is TGCGCCAGCAGACATCATCCGGGACTAGCGGGGGGAGTAGTCGAGACCCAGTACTTC. It specifies CASRHHPGLAGGVVETQYF.

This clone was seen a handful of times. This chain connects TRBV28 to TRBJ2-5; D possibly corresponds to TRBD1 (5 bases). The CDR3 is made up of 13 amino acids. Germline CDR1 is MDHEN and CDR2 is SYDVKM. Trimming removed 6 bases from V and 7 bases from J, with 15 bases in between. The CDR3 DNA is TGTGCCAGCAGACCTACAGGTTTGGGGACCCAGTACTTC. Protein product: CASRPTGLGTQYF.